These 21 T cell receptor beta chains originate from one sample sequenced in a study of cytomegalovirus exposure and HLA in healthy donors. The PCR had 60 Vbeta and 13 Jbeta primers. The assay was immunoSEQ multiplex PCR, and TCRdb's table has in-frame clones only and misses some. The sample has approximately 150,000 clones, almost 85% seen once; the top ten hold around 0.98%. Sequencing was done on a sample of PBMCs. These receptors originate from a man aged 25 to 40 in good health and CMV-seronegative.

The chain carries TRBV7-9 and TRBJ2-1, with TRBD2 identical over 9 bases. Germline trimming cut 7 bases from V and 4 bases from J; bases unmatched to any gene: 2. The CDR3 has 13 residues. The V gene's germline CDR1 is SEHNR and CDR2 FQNEAQ (reference sequence). CDR3 region: CASNLAGYNEQFF. For the CDR3, the DNA is TGTGCCAGCAATCTAGCGGGGTACAATGAGCAGTTCTTC.

V is TRBV28 and J is TRBJ2-7; D remains unclear. Germline V gene data show CDR1 as MDHEN and CDR2 as SYDVKM. The germline V and J ends were trimmed by 8 bases and 4 bases, with 6 bases remaining between them. CDR3 length: 10 amino acids. The DNA for the CDR3 is TGTGCCAGCGGCAAGTACGAGCAGTACTTC. Translated: CASGKYEQYF.

This chain connects TRBV5-1 to TRBJ2-1, with 8 bases aligning to TRBD2. Losses at the gene ends were 3 bases for V and 7 bases for J; bases not matched to a gene: 3. The CDR3 is 13 residues long. Germline lookup yields CDR1 SGHRS and CDR2 YFSETQ. CDR3 sequence (DNA): TGCGCCAGCAGCTCCGGGACTAGTAATGAGCAGTTCTTC. This sequence encodes CASSSGTSNEQFF.

This clone was seen once. This rearrangement joins TRBV7-9 to TRBJ1-2; 11 nucleotides align to TRBD1. The V gene's germline CDR1 is SEHNR and CDR2 FQNEAQ (reference sequence). The CDR3 contains 16 residues. The V gene end was trimmed by 0 bases and the J gene end by 6 bases; junction bases not matched to a gene: 6. The chain's CDR3 is CASSLARTGGVDGYTF. CDR3 in DNA: TGTGCCAGCAGCTTAGCGAGGACAGGGGGCGTGGATGGCTACACCTTC.

The chain's CDR3 is CASSLGTGSNQPQHF. The CDR3 DNA reads as TGTGCCAGCAGCTTAGGAACAGGGTCCAATCAGCCCCAGCATTTT. The chain uses TRBV7-9 and TRBJ1-5; a possible D gene is TRBD1 (6 bases). Germline CDR1 SEHNR, CDR2 FQNEAQ (reference sequence). There are 15 residues in the CDR3. V gave up 1 base and J gave up 3 bases, with 10 bases separating them.

This clone showed up just a few times. This sample includes further DNA sequences coding for the same CDR3. This chain links TRBV27 with TRBJ1-1; TRBD1 is a possible D gene (5 bases). The V end was cut by 4 bases, the J end by 1 base, with 10 bases between. Germline lookup yields CDR1 MNHEY and CDR2 SMNVEV (reference sequence). This CDR3 is built from 14 residues. In DNA form, the CDR3 reads TGTGCCAGCAGTTCCCGGGGGGGGAACACTGAAGCTTTCTTT. It translates to CASSSRGGNTEAFF.

This sequence joins TRBV5-1 and TRBJ2-5; 9 nucleotides line up with TRBD1. Judging by the DNA end, TRBJ2-7 fits better; the J call may be wrong. Germline CDR1 reads SGHRS; CDR2 reads YFSETQ. The CDR3 contains 15 residues. CDR3 sequence: CASSLGTGAIDEQYF. CDR3 nucleotides: TGCGCCAGCAGCTTGGGGACAGGGGCAATCGACGAGCAGTACTTC.

This chain connects TRBV5-1 to TRBJ2-1; 7 positions agree with TRBD2. J was trimmed by 13 bases and V by 4 bases; bases with no gene match: 11. The germline V gene encodes CDR1 SGHRS and CDR2 YFSETQ. The CDR3 is made up of 13 amino acids. The CDR3 nucleotides read TGCGCCAGCAGCGGGGCGGGGGTTAGCGCACAGTTCTTC. It encodes CASSGAGVSAQFF.

This clone was recorded many times. The chain recombines TRBV2 with TRBJ1-1, with 8 bases matching TRBD1. V gave up 6 bases and J gave up 1 base; unmatched junction bases: 1. CDR3 length equals 13 residues. Germline-derived CDR1 and CDR2 are SNHLY and FYNNEI. The CDR3 protein is CASRGTGNTEAFF. The CDR3 DNA is TGTGCCAGCAGGGGGACAGGGAACACTGAAGCTTTCTTT.

This clone was found a few times. The CDR3 reads CASSLPAGAFYGYTF. CDR3 coding DNA: TGTGCCAGCAGCTTACCGGCAGGGGCGTTCTATGGCTACACCTTC. The rearrangement uses TRBV7-9 and TRBJ1-2; possible D gene TRBD1, 6 bases. Deletions cut 2 bases from V and 4 bases from J, with 14 bases between. The germline V gene encodes CDR1 SEHNR and CDR2 FQNEAQ (reference sequence). The CDR3 covers 15 residues.

The rearrangement links TRBV5-6 to TRBJ2-7; TRBD2 is a possible D gene (6 bases). Trimming shortened V by 4 bases and J by 2 bases, and 16 bases separated the two germline ends. CDR1 is SGHDT and CDR2 is YYEEEE in the germline V gene. The CDR3 contains 15 residues. The CDR3 sequence: CASSRAGLGAYEQYF. The CDR3 nucleotides are TGTGCCAGCAGCCGCGCGGGGCTGGGGGCCTACGAGCAGTACTTC.

The chain has TRBV6-5 and TRBJ2-5; 10 nucleotides align to TRBD2. In germline, CDR1 is MNHEY, CDR2 SVGAGI. The CDR3 length is 15 residues. With V trimmed by 0 bases and J by 4 bases, 2 bases remained unmatched. For the CDR3, the DNA is TGTGCCAGCAGTTACTCAGCGGGGGGGCCAGAGACCCAGTACTTC. It is translated as CASSYSAGGPETQYF.

CDR3: CASSWTGNTGELFF. As DNA, the CDR3 is TGCGCCAGCAGCTGGACAGGGAACACCGGGGAGCTGTTTTTT. The chain joins TRBV5-1 to TRBJ2-2; 7 nucleotides match TRBD1. Germline-derived CDR1 and CDR2 are SGHRS and YFSETQ. With V trimmed by 3 bases and J by 1 base, 0 bases remained unmatched. The CDR3 spans 14 residues.

The chain links TRBV2 to TRBJ2-3, with D perhaps matching TRBD1 (5 bases). V lost 9 bases and J 7 bases, leaving 11 bases between the germline ends. The CDR3 runs 11 residues. Germline CDR1 SNHLY, CDR2 FYNNEI. This chain's CDR3 is CARLKGNTQYF. CDR3 bases: TGTGCCAGACTCAAGGGGAATACGCAGTATTTT.

Concerning this clone itself: The junction does not match germline at one end; this may be a read error. The chain has TRBV7-9 and TRBJ2-7; 7 bases are shared with TRBD1. The V gene's germline CDR1 is SEHNR and CDR2 FQNEAQ (reference sequence). This CDR3 is built from 16 residues. CDR3 sequence: CSSSLLDRAPPYEQYF. DNA for the CDR3: TGTTCCAGCAGCTTACTTGACAGGGCCCCACCCTACGAGCAGTACTTC.

CDR3 coding DNA: TGTGCCAGCAGTGTCGGGACAGAGGGATACGAGCAGTACTTC. Encoded protein: CASSVGTEGYEQYF. This chain connects TRBV6-4 to TRBJ2-7; 7 bases are a match to TRBD1. The germline V gene encodes CDR1 MRHNA and CDR2 SNTAGT. Unmatched junction bases numbered 7, after V lost 4 bases and J lost 4 bases. The CDR3 is 14 amino acids.

This clone was seen a handful of times. The genes are TRBV4-1 and TRBJ1-4, with D uncertain. V lost 0 bases and J lost 0, with 14 bases in between. The CDR3 sequence is 18 residues long. Germline V gene data show CDR1 as MGHRA and CDR2 as YSYEKL. The CDR3 nucleotides are TGCGCCAGCAGCCAAGATCCCCCCGGGTGGGCAACTAATGAAAAACTGTTTTTT. Amino acids: CASSQDPPGWATNEKLFF.

V gene TRBV19 combines with J gene TRBJ1-3; D remains unclear. With 6 bases removed from V and 0 bases from J, the gap between germline ends came to 12 bases. CDR1 and CDR2 (germline): LNHDA, SQIVND (reference sequence). The CDR3 has 15 amino acids. This chain's CDR3 is CASRRTEISGNTIYF. CDR3 coding DNA: TGTGCCAGTAGGAGGACTGAAATCTCTGGAAACACCATATATTTT.

This rearrangement joins TRBV5-1 to TRBJ2-7; TRBD2 matches 7 bases. This CDR3 has 15 amino acids. CDR1 is SGHRS and CDR2 is YFSETQ in the germline V gene. The trim removed 5 bases at V and 0 bases at J, leaving 8 bases unmatched. The CDR3 spells CASSEPSGLSYEQYF. The CDR3 DNA is TGCGCCAGCAGTGAACCTAGCGGACTCTCCTACGAGCAGTACTTC.

This chain joins TRBV5-1 and TRBJ2-1, with 8 bases that match TRBD1. CDR3 length: 13 residues. With V trimmed by 4 bases and J by 5 bases, 2 bases remained unmatched. Germline V gene data show CDR1 as SGHRS and CDR2 as YFSETQ. The CDR3 DNA sequence: TGCGCCAGCAGCGTGGACAGGGACAATGAGCAGTTCTTC. Translation: CASSVDRDNEQFF.

The V and J genes are TRBV27 and TRBJ2-5; D may be TRBD1 (6 bases). The DNA end favors TRBJ2-7, so the J call may be wrong. The CDR3 loop spans 14 amino acids. Germline-derived CDR1 and CDR2 are MNHEY and SMNVEV (reference sequence). In nucleotides, the CDR3 is TGTGCCAGCAGTATCAGGGGTCCCCTCTACGAGCAGTACTTC. This codes for CASSIRGPLYEQYF.